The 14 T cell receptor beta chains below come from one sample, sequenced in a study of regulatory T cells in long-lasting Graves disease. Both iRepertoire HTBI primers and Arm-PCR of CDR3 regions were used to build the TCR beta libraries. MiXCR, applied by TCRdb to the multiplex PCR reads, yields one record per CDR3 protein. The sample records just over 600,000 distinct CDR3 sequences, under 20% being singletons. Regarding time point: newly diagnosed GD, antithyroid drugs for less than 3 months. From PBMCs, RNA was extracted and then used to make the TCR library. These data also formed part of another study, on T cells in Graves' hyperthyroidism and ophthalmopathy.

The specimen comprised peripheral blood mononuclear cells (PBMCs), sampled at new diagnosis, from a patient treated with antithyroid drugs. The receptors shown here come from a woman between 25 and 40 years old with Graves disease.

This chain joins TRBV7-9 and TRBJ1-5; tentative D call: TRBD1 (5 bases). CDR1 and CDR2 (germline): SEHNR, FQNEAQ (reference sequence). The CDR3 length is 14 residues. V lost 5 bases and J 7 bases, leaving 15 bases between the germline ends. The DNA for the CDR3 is TGTGCCAGCAGCCATCAGGGTGTCGGGCAGCCCCAGCATTTT. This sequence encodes CASSHQGVGQPQHF.

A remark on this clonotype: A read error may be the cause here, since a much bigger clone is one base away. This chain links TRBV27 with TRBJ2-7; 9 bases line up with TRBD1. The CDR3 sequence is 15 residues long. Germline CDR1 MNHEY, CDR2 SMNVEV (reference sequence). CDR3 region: CAGSFGQGNSYEQYF. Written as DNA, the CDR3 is TGTGCCGGCAGTTTCGGACAGGGGAACTCCTACGAGCAGTACTTC.

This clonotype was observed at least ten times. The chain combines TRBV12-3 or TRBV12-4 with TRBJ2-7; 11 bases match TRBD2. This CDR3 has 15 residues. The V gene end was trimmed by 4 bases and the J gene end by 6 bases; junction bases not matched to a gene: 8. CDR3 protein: CASSWLAGGITEQYF. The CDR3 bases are TGTGCCAGCAGTTGGCTAGCGGGAGGAATCACCGAGCAGTACTTC.

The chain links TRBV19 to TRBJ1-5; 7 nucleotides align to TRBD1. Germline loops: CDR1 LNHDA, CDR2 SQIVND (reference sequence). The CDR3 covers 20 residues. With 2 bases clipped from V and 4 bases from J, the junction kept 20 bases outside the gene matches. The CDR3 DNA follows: TGTGCCAGTAGTATAAAGTTATGGACAGGAGCCACCCAGCCGAATCAGCCCCAGCATTTT. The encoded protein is CASSIKLWTGATQPNQPQHF.

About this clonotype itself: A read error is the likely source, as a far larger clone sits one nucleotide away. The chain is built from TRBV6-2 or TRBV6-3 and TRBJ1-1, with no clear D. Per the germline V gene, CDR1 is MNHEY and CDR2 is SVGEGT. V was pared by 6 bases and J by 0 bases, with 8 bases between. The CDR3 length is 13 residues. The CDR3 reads CASRRNLNTEAFF. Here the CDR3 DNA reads TGTGCCAGCAGACGGAACCTGAACACTGAAGCTTTCTTT.

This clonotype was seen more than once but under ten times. CDR3 loop: CAILTSGRGTQYF. DNA for the CDR3: TGTGCCATCCTGACTAGCGGGAGGGGTACGCAGTATTTT. The V call is TRBV10-3, the J call TRBJ2-3; the match to TRBD2 covers 14 bases. The CDR3 contains 13 residues. V was clipped by 8 bases and J by 8 bases; unmatched bases: 3. Germline lookup yields CDR1 ENHRY and CDR2 SYGVKD.

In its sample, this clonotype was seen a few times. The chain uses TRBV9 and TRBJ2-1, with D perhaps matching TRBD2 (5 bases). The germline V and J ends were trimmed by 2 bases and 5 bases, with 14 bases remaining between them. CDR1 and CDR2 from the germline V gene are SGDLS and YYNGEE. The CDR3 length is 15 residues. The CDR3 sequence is CASSVAGFPHNEQFF. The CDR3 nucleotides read TGTGCCAGCAGCGTGGCGGGTTTCCCCCACAATGAGCAGTTCTTC. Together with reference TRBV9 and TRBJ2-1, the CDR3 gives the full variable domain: DSGVTQTPKHLITATGQRVTLRCSPRSGDLSVYWYQQSLDQGLQFLIQYYNGEERAKGNILERFSAQQFPDLHSELNLSSLELGDSALYFCASSVAGFPHNEQFFGPGTRLTVL.

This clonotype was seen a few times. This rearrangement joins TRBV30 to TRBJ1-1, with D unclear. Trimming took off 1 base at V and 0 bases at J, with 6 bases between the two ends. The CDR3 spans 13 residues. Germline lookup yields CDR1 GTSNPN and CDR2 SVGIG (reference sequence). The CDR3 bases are TGTGCCTGGAGTGCACAGTTGAACACTGAAGCTTTCTTT. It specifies CAWSAQLNTEAFF.

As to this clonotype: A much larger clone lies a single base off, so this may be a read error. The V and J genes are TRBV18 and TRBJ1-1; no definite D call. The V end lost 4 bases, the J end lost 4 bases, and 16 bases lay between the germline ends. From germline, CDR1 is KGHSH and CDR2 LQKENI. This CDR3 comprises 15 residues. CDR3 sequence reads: CASSQSRQMSTEAFF. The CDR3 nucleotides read TGTGCCAGCTCACAAAGCAGACAAATGAGCACTGAAGCTTTCTTT.

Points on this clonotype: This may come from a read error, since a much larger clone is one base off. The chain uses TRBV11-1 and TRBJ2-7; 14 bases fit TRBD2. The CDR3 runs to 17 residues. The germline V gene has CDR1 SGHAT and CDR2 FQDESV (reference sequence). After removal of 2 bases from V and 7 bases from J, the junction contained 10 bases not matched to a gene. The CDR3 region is CASSLRKGLAGDNEQYF. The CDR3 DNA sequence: TGTGCCAGCAGCTTACGAAAGGGACTAGCGGGAGACAATGAGCAGTACTTC. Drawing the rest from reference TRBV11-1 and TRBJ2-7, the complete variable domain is EAEVAQSPRYKITEKSQAVAFWCDPISGHATLYWYRQILGQGPELLVQFQDESVVDDSQLPKDRFSAERLKGVDSTLKIQPAELGDSAMYLCASSLRKGLAGDNEQYFGPGTRLTVT.

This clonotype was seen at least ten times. CDR3 DNA sequence: TGTGCCAGCAGCTTACTGAGCGGGAACACTGAAGCTTTCTTT. Its protein product is CASSLLSGNTEAFF. V gene TRBV7-2 combines with J gene TRBJ1-1; D uncertain. Germline CDR1 SGHTA, CDR2 FQGNSA. The CDR3 length is 14 residues. V lost 2 bases and J 1 base, leaving 8 bases between the germline ends.

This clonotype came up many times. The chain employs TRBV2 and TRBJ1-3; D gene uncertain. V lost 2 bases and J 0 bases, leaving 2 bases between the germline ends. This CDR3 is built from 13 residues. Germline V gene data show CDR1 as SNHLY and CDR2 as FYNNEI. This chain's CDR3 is CASSESSGNTIYF. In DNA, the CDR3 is TGTGCCAGCAGTGAAAGCTCTGGAAACACCATATATTTT.

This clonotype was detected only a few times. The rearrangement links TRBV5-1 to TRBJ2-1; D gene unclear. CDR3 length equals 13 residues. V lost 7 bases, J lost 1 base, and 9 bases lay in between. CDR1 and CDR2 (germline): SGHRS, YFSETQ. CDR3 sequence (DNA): TGCGCCAGCCGAGTGGATTCCTACAATGAGCAGTTCTTC. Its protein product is CASRVDSYNEQFF.

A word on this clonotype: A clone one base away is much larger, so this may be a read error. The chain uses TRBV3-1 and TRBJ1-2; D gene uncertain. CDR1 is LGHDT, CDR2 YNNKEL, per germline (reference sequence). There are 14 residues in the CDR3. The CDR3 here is CASSPGWGDYGHTF. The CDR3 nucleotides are TGTGCCAGCAGCCCCGGGTGGGGTGACTATGGCCACACCTTC. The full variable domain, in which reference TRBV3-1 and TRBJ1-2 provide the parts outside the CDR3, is DTAVSQTPKYLVTQMGNDKSIKCEQNLGHDTMYWYKQDSKKFLKIMFSYNNKELIINETVPNRFSPKSPDKAHLNLHINSLELGDSAVYFCASSPGWGDYGHTFGSGTRLTVV.